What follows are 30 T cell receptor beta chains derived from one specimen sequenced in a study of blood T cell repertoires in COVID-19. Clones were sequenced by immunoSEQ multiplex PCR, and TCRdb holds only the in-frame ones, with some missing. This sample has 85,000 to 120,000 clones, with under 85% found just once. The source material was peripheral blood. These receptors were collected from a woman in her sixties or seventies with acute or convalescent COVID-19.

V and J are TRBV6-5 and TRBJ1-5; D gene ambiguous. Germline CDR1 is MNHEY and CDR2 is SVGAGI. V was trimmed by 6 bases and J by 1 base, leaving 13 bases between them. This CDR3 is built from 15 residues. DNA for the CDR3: TGTGCCAGCAGCCCCGTCGGGTTGAGCAATCAGCCCCAGCATTTT. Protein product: CASSPVGLSNQPQHF.

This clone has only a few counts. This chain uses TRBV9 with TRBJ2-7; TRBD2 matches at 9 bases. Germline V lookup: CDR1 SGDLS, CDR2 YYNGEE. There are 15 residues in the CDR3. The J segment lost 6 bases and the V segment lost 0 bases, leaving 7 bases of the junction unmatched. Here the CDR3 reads CASSVADSGSGEQYF. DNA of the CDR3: TGTGCCAGCAGCGTAGCGGATAGCGGGAGTGGCGAGCAGTACTTC. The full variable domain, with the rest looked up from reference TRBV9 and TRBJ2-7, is DSGVTQTPKHLITATGQRVTLRCSPRSGDLSVYWYQQSLDQGLQFLIQYYNGEERAKGNILERFSAQQFPDLHSELNLSSLELGDSALYFCASSVADSGSGEQYFGPGTRLTVT.

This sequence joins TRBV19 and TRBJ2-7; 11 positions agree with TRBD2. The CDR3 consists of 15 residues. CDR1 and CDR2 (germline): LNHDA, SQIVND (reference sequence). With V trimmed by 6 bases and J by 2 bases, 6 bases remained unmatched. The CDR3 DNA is TGTGCCAGTAGCCGACTAGCGGGGACCACCTACGAGCAGTACTTC. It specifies CASSRLAGTTYEQYF.

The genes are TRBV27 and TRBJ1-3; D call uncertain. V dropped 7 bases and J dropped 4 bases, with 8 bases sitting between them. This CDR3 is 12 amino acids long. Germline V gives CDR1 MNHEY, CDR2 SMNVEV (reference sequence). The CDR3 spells CASISGGNTIYF. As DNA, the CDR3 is TGTGCCAGCATCTCGGGGGGAAACACCATATATTTT.

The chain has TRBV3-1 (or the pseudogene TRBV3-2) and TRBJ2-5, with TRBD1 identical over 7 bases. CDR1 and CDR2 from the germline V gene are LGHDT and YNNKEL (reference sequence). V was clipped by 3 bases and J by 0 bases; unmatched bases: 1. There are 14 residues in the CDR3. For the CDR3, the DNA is TGTGCCAGCAGCCAGGGACAGAACCAAGAGACCCAGTACTTC. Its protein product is CASSQGQNQETQYF.

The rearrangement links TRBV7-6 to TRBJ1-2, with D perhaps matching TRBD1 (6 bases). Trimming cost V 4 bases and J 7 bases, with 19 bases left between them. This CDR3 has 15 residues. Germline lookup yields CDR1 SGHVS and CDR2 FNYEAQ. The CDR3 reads CASSSGEGWGPGYTF. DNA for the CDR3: TGTGCCAGCAGCTCCGGGGAGGGATGGGGGCCTGGCTACACCTTC.

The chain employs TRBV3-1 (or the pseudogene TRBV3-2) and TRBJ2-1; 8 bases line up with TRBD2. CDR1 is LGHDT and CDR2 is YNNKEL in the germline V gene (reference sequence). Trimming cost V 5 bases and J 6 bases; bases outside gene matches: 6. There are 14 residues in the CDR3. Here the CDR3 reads CASSSRGGPNEQFF. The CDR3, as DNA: TGTGCCAGCAGCTCACGGGGGGGCCCCAATGAGCAGTTCTTC.

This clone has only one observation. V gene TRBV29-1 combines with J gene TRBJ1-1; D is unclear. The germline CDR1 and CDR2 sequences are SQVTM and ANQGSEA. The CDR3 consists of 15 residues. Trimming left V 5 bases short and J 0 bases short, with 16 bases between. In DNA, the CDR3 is TGCAGCGTTTCCCCCCAGAGGTATATGAACACTGAAGCTTTCTTT. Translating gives CSVSPQRYMNTEAFF.

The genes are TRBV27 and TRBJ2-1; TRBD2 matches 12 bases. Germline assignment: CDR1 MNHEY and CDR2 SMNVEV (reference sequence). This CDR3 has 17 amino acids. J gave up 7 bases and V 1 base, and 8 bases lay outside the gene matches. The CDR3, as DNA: TGTGCCAGCAGTTTATTTTCGACTAGCGGGGGAGGTAATGAGCAGTTCTTC. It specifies CASSLFSTSGGGNEQFF.

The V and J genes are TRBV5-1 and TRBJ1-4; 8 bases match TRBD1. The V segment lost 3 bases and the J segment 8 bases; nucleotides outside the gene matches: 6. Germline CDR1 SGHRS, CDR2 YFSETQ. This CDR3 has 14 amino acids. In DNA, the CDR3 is TGCGCCAGCAGCTCGACAGGGGCAGGGGAAAAACTGTTTTTT. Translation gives CASSSTGAGEKLFF.

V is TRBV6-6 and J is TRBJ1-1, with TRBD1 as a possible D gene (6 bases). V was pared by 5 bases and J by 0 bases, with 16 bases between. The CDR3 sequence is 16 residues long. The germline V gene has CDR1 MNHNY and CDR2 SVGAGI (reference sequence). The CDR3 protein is CASSPNSGTLNTEAFF. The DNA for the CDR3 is TGTGCCAGCAGTCCCAACTCCGGGACACTGAACACTGAAGCTTTCTTT.

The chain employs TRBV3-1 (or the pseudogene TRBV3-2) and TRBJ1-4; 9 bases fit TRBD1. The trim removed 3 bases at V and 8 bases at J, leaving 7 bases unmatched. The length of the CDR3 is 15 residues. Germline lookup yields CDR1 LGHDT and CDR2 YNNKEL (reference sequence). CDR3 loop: CASSHSGTGLEKLFF. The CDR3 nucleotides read TGTGCCAGCAGCCACTCCGGGACAGGGCTAGAAAAACTGTTTTTT.

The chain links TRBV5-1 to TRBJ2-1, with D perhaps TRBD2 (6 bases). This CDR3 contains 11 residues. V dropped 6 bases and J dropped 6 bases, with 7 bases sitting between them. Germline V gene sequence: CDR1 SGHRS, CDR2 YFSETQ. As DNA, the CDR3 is TGCGCCAGCATAGCGGCCAATGAGCAGTTCTTC. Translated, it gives CASIAANEQFF.

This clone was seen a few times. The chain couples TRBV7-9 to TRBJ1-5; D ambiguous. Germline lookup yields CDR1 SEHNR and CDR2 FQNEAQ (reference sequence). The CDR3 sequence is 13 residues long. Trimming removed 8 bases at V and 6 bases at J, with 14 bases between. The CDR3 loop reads CASSEGGGQPQHF. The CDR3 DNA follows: TGTGCCAGCTCTGAGGGTGGTGGTCAGCCCCAGCATTTT.

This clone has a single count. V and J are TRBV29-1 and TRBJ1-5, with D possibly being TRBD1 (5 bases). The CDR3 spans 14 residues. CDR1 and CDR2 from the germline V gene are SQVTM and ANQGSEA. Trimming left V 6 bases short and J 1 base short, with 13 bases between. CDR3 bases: TGCAGCGTCGTGGCCGGGGGAAGCAATCAGCCCCAGCATTTT. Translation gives CSVVAGGSNQPQHF.

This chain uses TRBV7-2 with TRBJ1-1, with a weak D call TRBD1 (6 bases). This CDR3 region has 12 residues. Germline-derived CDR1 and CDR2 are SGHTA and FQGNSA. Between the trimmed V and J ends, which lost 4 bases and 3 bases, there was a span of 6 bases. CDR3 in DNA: TGTGCCAGCAGCTACAGGGACACTGAAGCTTTCTTT. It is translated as CASSYRDTEAFF.

CDR3 sequence: CASSAQGGGISGYTF. CDR3 nucleotides: TGTGCCAGCAGTGCCCAGGGAGGGGGGATCTCCGGCTACACCTTC. The chain joins TRBV6-4 to TRBJ1-2; D might be TRBD1 (6 bases). The CDR3 runs to 15 residues. V lost 4 bases to trimming and J lost 8 bases, with 20 bases between them. Germline CDR1 reads MRHNA; CDR2 reads SNTAGT.

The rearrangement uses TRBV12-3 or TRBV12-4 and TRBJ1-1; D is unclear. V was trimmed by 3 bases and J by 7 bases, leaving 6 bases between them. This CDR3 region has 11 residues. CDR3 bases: TGTGCCAGCAGTTTTTTTAGTGAAGCTTTCTTT. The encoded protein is CASSFFSEAFF.

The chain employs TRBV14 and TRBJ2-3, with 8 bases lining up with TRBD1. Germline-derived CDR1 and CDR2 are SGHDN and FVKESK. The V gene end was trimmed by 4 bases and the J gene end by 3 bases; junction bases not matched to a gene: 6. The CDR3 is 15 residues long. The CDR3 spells CASSPRQGITDTQYF. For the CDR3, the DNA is TGTGCCAGCAGCCCGAGACAGGGGATTACAGATACGCAGTATTTT.

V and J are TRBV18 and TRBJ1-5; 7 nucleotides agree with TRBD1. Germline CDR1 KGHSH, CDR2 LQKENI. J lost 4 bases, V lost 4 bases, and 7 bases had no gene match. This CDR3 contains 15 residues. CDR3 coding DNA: TGTGCCAGCTCACGCGACAGGGTTCTTAATCAGCCCCAGCATTTT. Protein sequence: CASSRDRVLNQPQHF.

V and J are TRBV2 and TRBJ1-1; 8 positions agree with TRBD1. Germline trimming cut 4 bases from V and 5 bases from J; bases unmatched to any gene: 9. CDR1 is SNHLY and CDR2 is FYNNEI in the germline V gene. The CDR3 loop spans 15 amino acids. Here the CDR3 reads CASSGGRQGWTEAFF. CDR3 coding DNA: TGTGCCAGCAGTGGGGGAAGACAGGGGTGGACTGAAGCTTTCTTT.

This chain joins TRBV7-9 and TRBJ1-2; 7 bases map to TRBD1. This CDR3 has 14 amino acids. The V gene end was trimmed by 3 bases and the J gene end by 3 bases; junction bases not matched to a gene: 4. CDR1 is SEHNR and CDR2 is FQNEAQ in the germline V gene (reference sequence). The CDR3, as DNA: TGTGCCAGCAGCTTCTCCCAGGGGGACTATGGCTACACCTTC. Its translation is CASSFSQGDYGYTF. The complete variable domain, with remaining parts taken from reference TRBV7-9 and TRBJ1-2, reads DTGVSQNPRHKITKRGQNVTFRCDPISEHNRLYWYRQTLGQGPEFLTYFQNEAQLEKSRLLSDRFSAERPKGSFSTLEIQRTEQGDSAMYLCASSFSQGDYGYTFGSGTRLTVV.

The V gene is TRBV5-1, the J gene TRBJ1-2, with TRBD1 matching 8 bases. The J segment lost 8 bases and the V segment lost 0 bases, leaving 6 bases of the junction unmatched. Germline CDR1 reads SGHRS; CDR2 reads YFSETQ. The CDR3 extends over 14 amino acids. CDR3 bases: TGCGCCAGCAGCTTGGGCACAGGGGGTAGCGGCTACACCTTC. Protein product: CASSLGTGGSGYTF.

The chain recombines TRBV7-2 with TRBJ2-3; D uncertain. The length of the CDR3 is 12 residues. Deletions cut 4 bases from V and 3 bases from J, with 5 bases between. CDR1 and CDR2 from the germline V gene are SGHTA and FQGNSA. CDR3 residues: CASSSTTDTQYF. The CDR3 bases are TGTGCCAGCAGCTCCACTACAGATACGCAGTATTTT.

Here the CDR3 reads CASSFNRDRRNSPLHF. DNA of the CDR3: TGTGCCAGCAGCTTCAACCGGGACAGGCGTAATTCACCCCTCCACTTT. This chain links TRBV7-8 with TRBJ1-6; TRBD1 agrees at 8 bases. The V gene end was trimmed by 3 bases and the J gene end by 6 bases; junction bases not matched to a gene: 7. Germline CDR1 is SGHVS and CDR2 is FQNEAQ. The CDR3 is made up of 16 amino acids.

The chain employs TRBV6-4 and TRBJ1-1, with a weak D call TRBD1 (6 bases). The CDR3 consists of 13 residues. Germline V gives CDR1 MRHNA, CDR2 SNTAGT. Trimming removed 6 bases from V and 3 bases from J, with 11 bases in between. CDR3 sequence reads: CASRRTVDTEAFF. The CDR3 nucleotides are TGTGCCAGCAGGAGGACAGTGGACACTGAAGCTTTCTTT.

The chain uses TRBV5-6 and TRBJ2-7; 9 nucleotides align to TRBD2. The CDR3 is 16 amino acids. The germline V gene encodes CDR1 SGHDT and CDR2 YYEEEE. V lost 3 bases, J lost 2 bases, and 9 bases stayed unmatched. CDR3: CASSYPSGKGAYEQYF. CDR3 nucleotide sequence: TGTGCCAGCAGCTACCCTAGCGGGAAGGGGGCCTACGAGCAGTACTTC.

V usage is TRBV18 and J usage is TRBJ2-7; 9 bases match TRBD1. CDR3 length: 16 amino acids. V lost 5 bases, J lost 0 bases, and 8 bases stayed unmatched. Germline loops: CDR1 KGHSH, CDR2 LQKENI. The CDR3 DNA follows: TGTGCCAGCTCAAAAACAGGGGGCCAGAGCTCCTACGAGCAGTACTTC. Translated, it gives CASSKTGGQSSYEQYF.

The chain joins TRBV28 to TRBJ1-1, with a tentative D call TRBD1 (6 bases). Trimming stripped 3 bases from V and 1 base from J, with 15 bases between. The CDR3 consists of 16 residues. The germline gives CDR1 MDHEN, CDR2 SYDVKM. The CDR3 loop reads CASSFGPGQSNTEAFF. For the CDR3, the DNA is TGTGCCAGCAGTTTTGGCCCGGGACAATCGAACACTGAAGCTTTCTTT.

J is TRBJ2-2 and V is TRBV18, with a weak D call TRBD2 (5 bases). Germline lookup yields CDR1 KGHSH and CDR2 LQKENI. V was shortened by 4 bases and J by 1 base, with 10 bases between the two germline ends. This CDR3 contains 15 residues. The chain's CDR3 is CASSLLLGNTGELFF. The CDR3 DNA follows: TGTGCCAGCTCACTCCTACTAGGGAACACCGGGGAGCTGTTTTTT.